This TCR beta chain was found in a study of cytomegalovirus exposure and HLA in healthy donors. Study results and caveats: There were 150 to 200 TCR beta chains listed as cytomegalovirus-associated. Reports showed the classifier diagnosing cytomegalovirus status with high specificity and sensitivity.

Remarks on this clone: Its cognate antigen is unknown.

PCR involved 60 Vbeta and 13 Jbeta primers. TCRdb's table, derived via immunoSEQ multiplex PCR, lists solely in-frame clones and lacks some. The repertoire holds approximately 150,000 clones, with roughly 75% as singletons. Trimming took off 3 bases at V and 5 bases at J, with 8 bases between the two ends. CDR1 is DFQATT, CDR2 SNEGSKA, per germline (reference sequence). CDR3 length equals 11 residues. The sample was PBMCs. This clonotype was sampled from a female donor in good health and CMV-seronegative. This chain uses TRBV20-1 with TRBJ2-7, with D possibly matching TRBD2 (6 bases). DNA for the CDR3: TGCAGTGCTAGCGGGACTGACGAGCAGTACTTC. It is translated as CSASGTDEQYF.